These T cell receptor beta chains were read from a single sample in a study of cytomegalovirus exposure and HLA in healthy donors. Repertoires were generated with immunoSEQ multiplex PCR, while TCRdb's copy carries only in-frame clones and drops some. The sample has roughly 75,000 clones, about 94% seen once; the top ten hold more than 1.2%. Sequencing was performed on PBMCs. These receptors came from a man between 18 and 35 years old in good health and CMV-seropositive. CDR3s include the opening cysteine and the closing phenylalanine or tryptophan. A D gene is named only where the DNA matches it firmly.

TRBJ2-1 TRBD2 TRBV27 TGTGCCAGCAGTTTATGGGCTAGCGGGACCTTCTCCTACAATGAGCAGTTCTTC CASSLWASGTFSYNEQFF
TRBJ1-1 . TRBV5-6 TGTGCCAGCAGCCCCTGGGGCTCTGAGCCACAAGCTTTCTTT CASSPWGSEPQAFF
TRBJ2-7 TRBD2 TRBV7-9 TGTGCCAGCAGCCCCGGGACTAGCGGAAAGTACGAGCAGTACTTC CASSPGTSGKYEQYF
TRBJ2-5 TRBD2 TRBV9 TGTGCCAGCAGCGTCCGCCCGGGACTAGCGGGCGGCGAGACCCAGTACTTC CASSVRPGLAGGETQYF
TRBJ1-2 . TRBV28 TGTGCCAGCAGCCGGCCAAGTCGCAGGGCTCTCGTGTCGCTTGGCTACACCTTC CASSRPSRRALVSLGYTF
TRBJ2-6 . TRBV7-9 TGTGCCAGCAGCTCTCCCCAGGGGGCCAACGTCCTGACTTTC CASSSPQGANVLTF
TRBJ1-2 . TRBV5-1 TGCGCCAGCAGCCCCCCGTCGGACAGCGGTGGCTACACCTTC CASSPPSDSGGYTF
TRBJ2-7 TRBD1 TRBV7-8 TGTGCCAGCAGCTTAACCCGGACAGGGAGGAGGGAGCAGTACTTC CASSLTRTGRREQYF
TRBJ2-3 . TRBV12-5 TGTGCTAGTGGTTCTAGCACAGATACGCAGTATTTT CASGSSTDTQYF
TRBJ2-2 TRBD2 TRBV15 TGTGCCACCAGCAGAGGTCTAGCGGGGGATACCGGGGAGCTGTTTTTT CATSRGLAGDTGELFF
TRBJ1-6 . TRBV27 TGTGCCAGCAGGTGGGGAGGGAATTCACCCCTCCACTTT CASRWGGNSPLHF
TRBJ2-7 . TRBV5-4 TGTGCCAGCAGTCATAGGGGGATCTACGAGCAGTACTTC CASSHRGIYEQYF
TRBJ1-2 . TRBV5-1 TGCGCCAGCAGCCAACGGGGGACTAACTATGGCTACACCTTC CASSQRGTNYGYTF
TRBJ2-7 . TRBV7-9 TGTGCCAGCAGCCCTTGGGGCCAGGGCCCCAACGAGCAGTACTTC CASSPWGQGPNEQYF
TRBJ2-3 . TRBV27 TGTGCCAGCAGTATCCGGACTTGCACACCTTTT CASSIRTCTPF
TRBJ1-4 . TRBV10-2 TGCGCCAGCAGTGAAGGAGGAGGGATGTTTAATGAAAAACTGTTTTTT CASSEGGGMFNEKLFF
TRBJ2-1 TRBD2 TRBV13 TGTGCCAGCACCCCAGGAGCGGGAGCTCTTAATGAGCAGTTCTTC CASTPGAGALNEQFF
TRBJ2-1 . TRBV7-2 TGTGCCAGCAGCTTAGATGGACAGAAATACAATGAGCAGTTCTTC CASSLDGQKYNEQFF
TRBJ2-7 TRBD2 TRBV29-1 TGCAGCGTGGAGACGGGAGGGCCAAACTACGAGCAGTACTTC CSVETGGPNYEQYF
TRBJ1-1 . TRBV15 TGTGCCACCAACCCTTCCCCCGGGGGAGGGAAGGGTCCTGAAGCTTTCTTT CATNPSPGGGKGPEAFF
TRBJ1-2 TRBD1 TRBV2 TGTGCCAGCAGTCCCGGACAGGGCGGAGGCTACACCTTC CASSPGQGGGYTF
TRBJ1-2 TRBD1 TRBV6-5 TGTGCCAGCAGTACGACAGGGCACCCTAACTATGGCTACACCTTC CASSTTGHPNYGYTF
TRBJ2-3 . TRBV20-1 TGCAGTGCTTCCACAGGGTTCACGCAGTATTTT CSASTGFTQYF
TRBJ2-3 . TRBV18 TGTGCCAGCTCCTCCACAGATACGCAGTATTTT CASSSTDTQYF
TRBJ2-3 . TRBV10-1 TGCGCCAGCAGTGAGGGGTTAGCGGAGATCACAGATACGCAGTATTTT CASSEGLAEITDTQYF
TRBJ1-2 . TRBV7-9 TGTGCCAGCAGCCCCCTGACAGGCACCTTC CASSPLTGTF
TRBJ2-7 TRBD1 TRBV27 TGTGCCAGCAGACCGGGACAGGAGTCCTACGAGCAGTACTTC CASRPGQESYEQYF
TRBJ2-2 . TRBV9 TGTGCCAGCAGCGTAGGAGGGGGACTATCTTCCGGGGAGCTGTTTTTT CASSVGGGLSSGELFF
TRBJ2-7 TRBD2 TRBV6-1 TGTGCCAGCAGTGAACTAGCGGGGGGGACCTCCTACGAGCAGTACTTC CASSELAGGTSYEQYF
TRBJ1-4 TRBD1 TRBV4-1 TGCGCCAGCAGCCGGGAGGAACAGGGGTTTGAAAAACTGTTTTTT CASSREEQGFEKLFF
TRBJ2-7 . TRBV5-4 TGTGCCAGCAGCCAGCCGGGACACAACCACGAGCAGTACTTC CASSQPGHNHEQYF
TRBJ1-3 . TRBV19 TGTGCCAGTAGTCTGATACAGGTTGGAAACACCATATATTTT CASSLIQVGNTIYF